This T cell receptor beta chain was recovered during a study of shared clonotypes between healthy human individuals. Generated by immunoSEQ multiplex PCR, the TCRdb table keeps only in-frame clones and is missing some. The sample has millions of clones, over 85% seen once; the top ten hold roughly 1.1%. Trimming pared 3 bases from V and 9 bases from J, leaving 15 bases between. The germline gives CDR1 SQVTM, CDR2 ANQGSEA. The CDR3 totals 13 residues. CD45RO negativity and positive selection for CCR7 defined naive CD8 cells, a population that excluded terminally differentiated effector memory CD45RA+ cells.

The source of this sequence is a man in his late teens or twenties in good health. This chain joins TRBV29-1 and TRBJ2-1; no reliable D call. The sample consisted of naive CD8+ T cells sorted from blood. The CDR3 protein is CSVESPQGFEQFF. The CDR3 DNA sequence: TGCAGCGTTGAGAGCCCCCAAGGGTTTGAGCAGTTCTTC.